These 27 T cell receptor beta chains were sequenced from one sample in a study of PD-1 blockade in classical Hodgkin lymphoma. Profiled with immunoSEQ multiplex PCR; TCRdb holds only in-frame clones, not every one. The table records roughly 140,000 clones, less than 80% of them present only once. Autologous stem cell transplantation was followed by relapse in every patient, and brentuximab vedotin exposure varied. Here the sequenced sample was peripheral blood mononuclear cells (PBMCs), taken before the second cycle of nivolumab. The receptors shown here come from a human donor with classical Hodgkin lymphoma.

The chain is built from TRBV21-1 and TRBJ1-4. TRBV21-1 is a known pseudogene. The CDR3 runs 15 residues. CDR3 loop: CASSAPGGWGEKLFF. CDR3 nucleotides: TGTGCCAGCAGCGCCCCGGGAGGCTGGGGTGAAAAACTGTTTTTT.

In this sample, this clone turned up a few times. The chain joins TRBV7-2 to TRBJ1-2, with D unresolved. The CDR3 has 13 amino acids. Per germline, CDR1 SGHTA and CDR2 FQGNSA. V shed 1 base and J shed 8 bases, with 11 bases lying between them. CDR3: CASSLGWGRGYTF. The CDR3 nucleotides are TGTGCCAGCAGCTTAGGGTGGGGTAGGGGCTACACCTTC.

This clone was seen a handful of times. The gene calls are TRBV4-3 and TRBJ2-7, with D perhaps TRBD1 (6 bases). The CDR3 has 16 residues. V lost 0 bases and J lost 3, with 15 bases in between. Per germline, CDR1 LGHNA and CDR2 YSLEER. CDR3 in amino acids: CASSQDEGVGRYEQYF. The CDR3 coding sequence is TGCGCCAGCAGCCAAGATGAGGGGGTAGGCCGCTACGAGCAGTACTTC.

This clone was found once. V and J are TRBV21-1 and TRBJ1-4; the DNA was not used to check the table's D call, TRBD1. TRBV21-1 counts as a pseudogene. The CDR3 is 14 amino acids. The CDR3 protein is CASSTDSAREKLFF. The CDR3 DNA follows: TGTGCCAGCAGCACAGACAGCGCACGCGAAAAACTGTTTTTT.

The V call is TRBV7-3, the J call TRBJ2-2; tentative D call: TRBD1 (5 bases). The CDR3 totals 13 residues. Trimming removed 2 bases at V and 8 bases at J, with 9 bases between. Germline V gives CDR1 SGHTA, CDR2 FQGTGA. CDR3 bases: TGTGCCAGCAGCTTAGACCAGGGAGGGGAGCTGTTTTTT. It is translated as CASSLDQGGELFF.

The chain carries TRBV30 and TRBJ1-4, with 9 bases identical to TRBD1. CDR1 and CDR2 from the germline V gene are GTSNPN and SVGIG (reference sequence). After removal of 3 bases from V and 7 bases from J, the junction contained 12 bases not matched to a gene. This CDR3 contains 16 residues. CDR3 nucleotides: TGTGCCTGGAGCCCTCGACCGGGACAGGGTTTTGAAAAACTGTTTTTT. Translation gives CAWSPRPGQGFEKLFF. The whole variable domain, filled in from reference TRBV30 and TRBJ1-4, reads SQTIHQWPATLVQPVGSPLSLECTVEGTSNPNLYWYRQAAGRGLQLLFYSVGIGQISSEVPQNLSASRPQDRQFILSSKKLLLSDSGFYLCAWSPRPGQGFEKLFFGSGTQLSVL.

The CDR3 coding sequence is TGTGCCAGCAGTTACGGACAGGAGGTCTATGGCTACACCTTC. Residues: CASSYGQEVYGYTF. The chain uses TRBV7-9 and TRBJ1-2; 7 bases match TRBD1. The CDR3 is 14 amino acids. V shed 6 bases and J 4 bases; nucleotides not matched to a gene: 8. From germline, CDR1 is SEHNR and CDR2 FQNEAQ (reference sequence).

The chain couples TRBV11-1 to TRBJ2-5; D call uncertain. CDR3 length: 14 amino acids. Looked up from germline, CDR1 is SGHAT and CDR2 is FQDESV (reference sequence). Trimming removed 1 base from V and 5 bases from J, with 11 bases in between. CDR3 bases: TGTGCCAGCAGCTTAGGCCCGGGTTGGGAGACCCAGTACTTC. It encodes CASSLGPGWETQYF. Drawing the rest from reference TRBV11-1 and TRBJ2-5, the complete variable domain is EAEVAQSPRYKITEKSQAVAFWCDPISGHATLYWYRQILGQGPELLVQFQDESVVDDSQLPKDRFSAERLKGVDSTLKIQPAELGDSAMYLCASSLGPGWETQYFGPGTRLLVL.

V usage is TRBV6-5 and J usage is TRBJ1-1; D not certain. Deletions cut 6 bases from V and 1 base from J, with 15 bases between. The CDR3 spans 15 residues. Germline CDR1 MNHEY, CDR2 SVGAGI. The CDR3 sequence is CASSPPKVWNTEAFF. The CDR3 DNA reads TGTGCCAGCAGCCCCCCCAAGGTATGGAACACTGAAGCTTTCTTT.

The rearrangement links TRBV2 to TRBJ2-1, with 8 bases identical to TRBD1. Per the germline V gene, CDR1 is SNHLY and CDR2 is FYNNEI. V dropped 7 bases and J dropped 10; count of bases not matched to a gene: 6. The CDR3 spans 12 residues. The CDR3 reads CASIQQGGEQFF. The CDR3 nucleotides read TGTGCCAGCATACAACAGGGGGGCGAGCAGTTCTTC.

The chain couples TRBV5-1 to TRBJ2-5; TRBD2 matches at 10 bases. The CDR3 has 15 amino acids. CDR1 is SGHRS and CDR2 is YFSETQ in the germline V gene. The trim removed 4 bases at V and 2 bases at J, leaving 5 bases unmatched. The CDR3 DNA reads TGCGCCAGCAGCCGAGGGACTAGCGTTCAAGAGACCCAGTACTTC. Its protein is CASSRGTSVQETQYF.

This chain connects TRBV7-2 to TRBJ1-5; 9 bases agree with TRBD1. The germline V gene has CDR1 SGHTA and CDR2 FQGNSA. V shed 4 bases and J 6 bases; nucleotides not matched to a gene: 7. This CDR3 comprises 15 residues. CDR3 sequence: CASSSRTGEGQPQHF. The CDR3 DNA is TGTGCCAGCAGCTCACGGACAGGGGAAGGTCAGCCCCAGCATTTT.

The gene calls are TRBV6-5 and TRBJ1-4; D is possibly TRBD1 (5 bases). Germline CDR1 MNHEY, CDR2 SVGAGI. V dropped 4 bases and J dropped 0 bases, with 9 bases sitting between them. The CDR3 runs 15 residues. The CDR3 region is CASSCSGTTNEKLFF. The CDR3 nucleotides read TGTGCCAGCAGTTGCTCAGGGACAACTAATGAAAAACTGTTTTTT.

The CDR3 DNA reads as TGTGCCAGCAGCTTAGCCGGGGTCGACAGCTACACCTTC. This encodes CASSLAGVDSYTF. This chain connects TRBV7-9 to TRBJ1-2; D call uncertain. Trimming removed 0 bases from V and 9 bases from J, with 11 bases in between. From germline, CDR1 is SEHNR and CDR2 FQNEAQ (reference sequence). The CDR3 has 13 amino acids.

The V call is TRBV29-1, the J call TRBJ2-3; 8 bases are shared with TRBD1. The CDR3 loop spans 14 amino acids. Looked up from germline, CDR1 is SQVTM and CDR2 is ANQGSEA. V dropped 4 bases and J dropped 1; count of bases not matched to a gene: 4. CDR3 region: CSVGQGSRTDTQYF. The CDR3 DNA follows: TGCAGCGTTGGACAGGGGTCGCGCACAGATACGCAGTATTTT.

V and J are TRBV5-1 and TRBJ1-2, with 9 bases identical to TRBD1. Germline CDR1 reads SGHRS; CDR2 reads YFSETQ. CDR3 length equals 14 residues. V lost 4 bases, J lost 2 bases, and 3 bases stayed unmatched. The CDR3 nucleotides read TGCGCCAGCAGCCCGACAGGGGGGAACTATGGCTACACCTTC. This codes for CASSPTGGNYGYTF.

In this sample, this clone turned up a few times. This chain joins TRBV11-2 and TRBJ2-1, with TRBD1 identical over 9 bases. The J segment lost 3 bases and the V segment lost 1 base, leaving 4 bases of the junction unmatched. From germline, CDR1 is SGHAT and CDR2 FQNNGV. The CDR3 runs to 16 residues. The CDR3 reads CASSLGTGGGYNEQFF. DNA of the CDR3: TGTGCCAGCAGCTTAGGCACAGGGGGCGGCTACAATGAGCAGTTCTTC.

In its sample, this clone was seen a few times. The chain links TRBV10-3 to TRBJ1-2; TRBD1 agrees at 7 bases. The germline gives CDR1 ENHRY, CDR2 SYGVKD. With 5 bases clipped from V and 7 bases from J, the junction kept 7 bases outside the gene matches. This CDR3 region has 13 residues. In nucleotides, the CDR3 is TGTGCCATCAGTTCGACAGGGTTAGGTGGCTACACCTTC. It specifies CAISSTGLGGYTF.

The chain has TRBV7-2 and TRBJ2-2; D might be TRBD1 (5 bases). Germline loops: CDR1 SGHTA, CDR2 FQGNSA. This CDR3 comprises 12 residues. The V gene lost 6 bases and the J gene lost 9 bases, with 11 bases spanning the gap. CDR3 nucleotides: TGTGCCAGCAGTTTTATGGGGCGGGAGCTGTTTTTT. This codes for CASSFMGRELFF.

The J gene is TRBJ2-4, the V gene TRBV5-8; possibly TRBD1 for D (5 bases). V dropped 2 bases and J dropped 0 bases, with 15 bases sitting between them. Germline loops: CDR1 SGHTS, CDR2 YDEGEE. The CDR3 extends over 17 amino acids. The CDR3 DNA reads TGTGCCAGCAGCTTCGAGACAGACCTTTTAGCCAAAAACATTCAGTACTTC. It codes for CASSFETDLLAKNIQYF.

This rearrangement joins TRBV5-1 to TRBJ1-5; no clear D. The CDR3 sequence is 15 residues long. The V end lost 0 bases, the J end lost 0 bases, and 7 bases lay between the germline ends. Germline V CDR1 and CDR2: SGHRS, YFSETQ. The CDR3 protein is CASSLGGYSNQPQHF. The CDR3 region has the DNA TGCGCCAGCAGCTTGGGAGGGTATAGCAATCAGCCCCAGCATTTT.

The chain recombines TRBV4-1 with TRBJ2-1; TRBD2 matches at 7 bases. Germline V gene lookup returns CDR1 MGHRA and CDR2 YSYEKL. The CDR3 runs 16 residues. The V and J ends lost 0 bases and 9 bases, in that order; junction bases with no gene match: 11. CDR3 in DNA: TGCGCCAGCAGCCAAGATGTTCTTGGGGGGGTAGCTGAGCAGTTCTTC. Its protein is CASSQDVLGGVAEQFF.

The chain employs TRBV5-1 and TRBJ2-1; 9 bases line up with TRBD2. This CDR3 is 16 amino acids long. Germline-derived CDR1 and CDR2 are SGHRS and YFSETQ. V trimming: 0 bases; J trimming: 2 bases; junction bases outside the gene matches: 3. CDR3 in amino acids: CASSLVGGRAYNEQFF. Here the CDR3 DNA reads TGCGCCAGCAGCTTGGTTGGCGGGAGGGCCTACAATGAGCAGTTCTTC.

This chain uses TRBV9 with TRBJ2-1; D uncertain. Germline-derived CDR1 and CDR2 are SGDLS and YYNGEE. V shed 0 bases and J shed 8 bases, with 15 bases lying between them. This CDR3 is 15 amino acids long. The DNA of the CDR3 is TGTGCCAGCAGCGTAGCTATGGCGGAGCTCGATGAGCAGTTCTTC. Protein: CASSVAMAELDEQFF. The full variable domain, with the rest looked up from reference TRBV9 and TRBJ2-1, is DSGVTQTPKHLITATGQRVTLRCSPRSGDLSVYWYQQSLDQGLQFLIQYYNGEERAKGNILERFSAQQFPDLHSELNLSSLELGDSALYFCASSVAMAELDEQFFGPGTRLTVL.

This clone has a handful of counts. CDR3 region: CASIKQGLREAFF. CDR3 bases: TGTGCCAGCATCAAACAGGGGTTACGGGAAGCTTTCTTT. This chain joins TRBV6-5 and TRBJ1-1, with 7 bases lining up with TRBD1. The ends lost 7 bases at V and 8 bases at J; junction bases unmatched: 10. Germline V lookup: CDR1 MNHEY, CDR2 SVGAGI. This CDR3 has 13 residues.

CDR3 sequence (DNA): TGTGCCAGCAGTTCACTAGCAGATACGCAGTATTTT. Protein sequence: CASSSLADTQYF. The genes are TRBV6-5 and TRBJ2-3; TRBD2 is a possible D gene (5 bases). Germline CDR1 and CDR2: MNHEY and SVGAGI. This CDR3 has 12 amino acids. V was clipped by 4 bases and J by 4 bases, with 6 bases between them.

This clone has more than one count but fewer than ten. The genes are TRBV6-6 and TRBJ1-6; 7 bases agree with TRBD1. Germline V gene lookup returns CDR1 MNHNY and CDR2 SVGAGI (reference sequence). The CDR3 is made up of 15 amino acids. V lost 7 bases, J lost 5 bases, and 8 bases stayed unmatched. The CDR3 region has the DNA TGTGCCAGCAAACCCCCGACAGGGAATAATTCACCCCTCCACTTT. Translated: CASKPPTGNNSPLHF.